Listed here is a single T cell receptor beta chain. The antigen is not known. The missing CDR3 end, 3 residues past where the read stops, is filled in from the germline J gene. The sample originates from a study of T cells in women clearing cervical HPV infection. Study-wide background: Cases: HPV16-related CIN3 or worse on histology, a couple of invasive cancers. Case blood was drawn when the lesion was first found; control blood after infection became undetectable. Study results and limitations: CIN3+ cases had significantly higher TCR richness than controls; evenness did not differ.

TCRdb keeps only in-frame clones here, not all; method: immunoSEQ multiplex PCR. In all, the sample yields 30,000 or so clones. V lost 5 bases to trimming and J lost 4 bases, with 15 bases between them. Germline-derived CDR1 and CDR2 are SGHTA and FQGTGA. The CDR3 loop spans 15 amino acids. The specimen sequenced was blood buffy coat. V and J are TRBV7-3 and TRBJ2-1, with TRBD2 as a possible D gene (7 bases). The TCR sequence derives from a woman between 18 and 70 years old with a cervical HPV16 infection that either progressed to CIN3+ or cleared (not recorded which). CDR3 bases read: TGTGCCAGCAGCCCCAGGGAGGGGGTTTACAATGAG. Protein: CASSPREGVYNE. The whole CDR3 sequence reads CASSPREGVYNEQFF.